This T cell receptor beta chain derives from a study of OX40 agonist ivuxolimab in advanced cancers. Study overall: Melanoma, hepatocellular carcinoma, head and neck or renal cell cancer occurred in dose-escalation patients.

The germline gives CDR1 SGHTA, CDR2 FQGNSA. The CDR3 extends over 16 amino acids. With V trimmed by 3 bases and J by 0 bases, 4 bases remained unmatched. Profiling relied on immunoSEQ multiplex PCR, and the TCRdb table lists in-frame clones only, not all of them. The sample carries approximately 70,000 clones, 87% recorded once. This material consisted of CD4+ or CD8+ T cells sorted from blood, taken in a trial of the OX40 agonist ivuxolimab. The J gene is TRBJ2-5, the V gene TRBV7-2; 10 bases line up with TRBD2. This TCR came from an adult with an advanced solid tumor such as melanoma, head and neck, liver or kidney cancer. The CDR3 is CASSLTSGPYQETQYF. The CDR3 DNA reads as TGTGCCAGCAGCTTGACTAGCGGGCCGTACCAAGAGACCCAGTACTTC.